The 16 T cell receptor beta chains presented below share a single source sample, sequenced in a study of control samples from healthy donors and cancer patients. The assay was immunoSEQ multiplex PCR, and TCRdb's table has in-frame clones only and misses some. The sample carries some 170,000 clones, around 94% recorded once. Sequenced: PBMCs. All receptors come from a man in his 60s with colorectal cancer.

This chain joins TRBV3-1 (or the pseudogene TRBV3-2) and TRBJ2-1, with 8 bases lining up with TRBD1. V was pared by 4 bases and J by 7 bases, with 6 bases of the junction left unmatched. The germline CDR1 and CDR2 sequences are LGHDT and YNNKEL (reference sequence). The CDR3 is made up of 14 amino acids. DNA of the CDR3: TGTGCCAGCAGCCGAATCGACAGGGGAAATGAGCAGTTCTTC. Its protein is CASSRIDRGNEQFF.

The V call is TRBV5-1, the J call TRBJ2-6; TRBD2 might be the D (5 bases). CDR3 length: 15 residues. The germline V gene has CDR1 SGHRS and CDR2 YFSETQ. Trimming shortened V by 0 bases and J by 2 bases, and 6 bases separated the two germline ends. In nucleotides, the CDR3 is TGCGCCAGCAGCTTGGGGGGAGCTGGGGCCAACGTCCTGACTTTC. Protein sequence: CASSLGGAGANVLTF.

The chain carries TRBV3-1 (or the pseudogene TRBV3-2) and TRBJ2-6, with D uncertain. CDR1 is LGHDT and CDR2 is YNNKEL in the germline V gene (reference sequence). The V end lost 2 bases, the J end lost 2 bases, and 7 bases lay between the germline ends. This CDR3 has 15 residues. CDR3: CASSQQVAGANVLTF. The CDR3 DNA reads as TGTGCCAGCAGCCAACAGGTTGCTGGGGCCAACGTCCTGACTTTC.

The CDR3: CASSDRSTQYF. The CDR3 DNA follows: TGTGCCAGCAGCGACCGTTCTACCCAGTACTTC. The chain combines TRBV7-8 with TRBJ2-5, with unresolved D. Germline-derived CDR1 and CDR2 are SGHVS and FQNEAQ. Trimming cost V 5 bases and J 8 bases, with 9 bases left between them. The CDR3 loop spans 11 amino acids.

The rearrangement joins TRBV7-2 to TRBJ2-3; D may be TRBD2 (6 bases). CDR3 length equals 14 residues. Germline loops: CDR1 SGHTA, CDR2 FQGNSA. Trimming cost V 8 bases and J 1 base, with 13 bases left between them. CDR3 sequence (DNA): TGTGCCAGCCGACGGGGACTTGGCACAGATACGCAGTATTTT. It specifies CASRRGLGTDTQYF.

V usage is TRBV19 and J usage is TRBJ2-2; 8 positions match TRBD1. The CDR3 sequence is 13 residues long. V dropped 10 bases and J dropped 9; count of bases not matched to a gene: 10. The germline CDR1 and CDR2 sequences are LNHDA and SQIVND (reference sequence). The DNA of the CDR3 is TGTGCCACCCTAGGTCAGGGGGCGAGGGAGCTGTTTTTT. This gives the protein CATLGQGARELFF. The full variable domain, its missing parts supplied by reference TRBV19 and TRBJ2-2, is DGGITQSPKYLFRKEGQNVTLSCEQNLNHDAMYWYRQDPGQGLRLIYYSQIVNDFQKGDIAEGYSVSREKKESFPLTVTSAQKNPTAFYLCATLGQGARELFFGEGSRLTVL.

This chain joins TRBV5-6 and TRBJ2-2, with 7 bases identical to TRBD2. This CDR3 spans 15 amino acids. CDR1 SGHDT and CDR2 YYEEEE come from the germline V gene. V lost 5 bases to trimming and J lost 0 bases; unmatched junction nucleotides: 4. The CDR3 reads CASRLGGSNTGELFF. CDR3 sequence (DNA): TGTGCCAGCAGGCTCGGGGGGTCGAACACCGGGGAGCTGTTTTTT.

The rearrangement uses TRBV18 and TRBJ1-2; D is ambiguous. The V gene's germline CDR1 is KGHSH and CDR2 LQKENI. V lost 2 bases, J lost 7 bases, and 17 bases lay in between. This CDR3 has 15 amino acids. The DNA for the CDR3 is TGTGCCAGCTCACCAAACGAGGATGGACTTGCTGGCTACACCTTC. It encodes CASSPNEDGLAGYTF. Complete variable domain (other parts from reference TRBV18 and TRBJ1-2): NAGVMQNPRHLVRRRGQEARLRCSPMKGHSHVYWYRQLPEEGLKFMVYLQKENIIDESGMPKERFSAEFPKEGPSILRIQQVVRGDSAAYFCASSPNEDGLAGYTFGSGTRLTVV.

The rearrangement uses TRBV7-2 and TRBJ2-2; TRBD1 matches 10 bases. This CDR3 has 15 residues. V shed 5 bases, J shed 6 bases, and the junction held 6 bases outside the gene matches. CDR1 is SGHTA and CDR2 is FQGNSA in the germline V gene. The CDR3 reads CASSPDRGFAGELFF. CDR3 bases: TGTGCCAGCAGCCCGGACAGGGGGTTCGCCGGGGAGCTGTTTTTT.

J is TRBJ2-5 and V is TRBV5-1, with a possible D match to TRBD2 (5 bases). V was shortened by 1 base and J by 5 bases, with 12 bases between the two germline ends. Germline CDR1 and CDR2: SGHRS and YFSETQ. The CDR3 runs to 14 residues. The CDR3 region is CASSLMREGETQYF. In DNA form, the CDR3 reads TGCGCCAGCAGCTTGATGAGGGAAGGCGAGACCCAGTACTTC.

V and J are TRBV9 and TRBJ1-2; 8 positions agree with TRBD1. The trim removed 3 bases at V and 5 bases at J, leaving 6 bases unmatched. CDR3 length: 14 residues. Germline V gene data show CDR1 as SGDLS and CDR2 as YYNGEE. The CDR3 here is CASSGNRGTYGYTF. The CDR3 DNA follows: TGTGCCAGCAGCGGGAACAGGGGGACGTATGGCTACACCTTC.

The J gene is TRBJ1-2, the V gene TRBV4-1, with no clear D. The ends were cut back, 2 bases at V and 0 bases at J, with 7 bases in the middle. The CDR3 sequence is 14 residues long. Germline V gene lookup returns CDR1 MGHRA and CDR2 YSYEKL. The CDR3, as DNA: TGCGCCAGCAGCCAATCGGCGGCTAACTATGGCTACACCTTC. Translation: CASSQSAANYGYTF.

The chain joins TRBV28 to TRBJ2-5; TRBD2 aligns across 8 bases. V lost 4 bases to trimming and J lost 5 bases; unmatched junction nucleotides: 6. Germline-derived CDR1 and CDR2 are MDHEN and SYDVKM. The CDR3 totals 14 residues. This chain's CDR3 is CASSSGGALETQYF. The CDR3 bases are TGTGCCAGCAGTTCCGGGGGGGCGCTGGAGACCCAGTACTTC.

On this clone: Different DNA sequences within this sample yield the same CDR3. The chain uses TRBV30 and TRBJ1-1; maybe TRBD1 (6 bases). The CDR3 contains 13 residues. CDR1 is GTSNPN and CDR2 is SVGIG in the germline V gene (reference sequence). Trimming cost V 2 bases and J 3 bases, with 10 bases left between them. Here the CDR3 DNA reads TGTGCCTGGAGTCTACAGGGAGACACTGAAGCTTTCTTT. The encoded protein is CAWSLQGDTEAFF.

This clone appeared a single time. The J gene is TRBJ2-5, the V gene TRBV10-3, with 10 bases matching TRBD2. Germline V gene sequence: CDR1 ENHRY, CDR2 SYGVKD. V lost 4 bases, J lost 5 bases, and 7 bases stayed unmatched. The length of the CDR3 is 15 residues. The CDR3 loop reads CAISGNSGGRETQYF. CDR3 DNA sequence: TGTGCCATCAGTGGAAATAGCGGGGGGAGGGAGACCCAGTACTTC.

This clone was counted once. This chain connects TRBV30 to TRBJ2-3; no clear D. Germline V gives CDR1 GTSNPN, CDR2 SVGIG (reference sequence). The CDR3 consists of 11 residues. V lost 5 bases and J 1 base, leaving 4 bases between the germline ends. The CDR3 DNA sequence: TGTGCCTGGGCCGGCACAGATACGCAGTATTTT. This translates into CAWAGTDTQYF. Variable domain in full (rest from reference TRBV30 and TRBJ2-3): SQTIHQWPATLVQPVGSPLSLECTVEGTSNPNLYWYRQAAGRGLQLLFYSVGIGQISSEVPQNLSASRPQDRQFILSSKKLLLSDSGFYLCAWAGTDTQYFGPGTRLTVL.